The 9 T cell receptor beta chains below all came from one sample that was sequenced in a study of T-cell reconstitution after alpha-beta-depleted transplantation in children. Unique molecular identifiers were built into the TCRbeta library. TCRdb re-called the PCR reads with MiXCR, one entry per CDR3 protein. The data contain over 150,000 distinct CDR3 sequences, around 7% of them singletons. Sequencing used PBMCs, obtained before TCRalphabeta/CD19-depleted stem cell transplant. Receptors originate from a boy aged 2 to 10 with acute lymphoblastic leukemia, due to receive a stem cell transplant.

This clonotype has at least ten counts. V is TRBV3-1 and J is TRBJ1-3, with 10 bases matching TRBD1. Germline-derived CDR1 and CDR2 are LGHDT and YNNKEL (reference sequence). The CDR3 loop spans 18 amino acids. Unmatched junction bases numbered 11, after V lost 6 bases and J lost 0 bases. The CDR3 reads CASRGTGEEAFSGNTIYF. CDR3 coding DNA: TGTGCCAGCAGAGGGACAGGGGAGGAAGCGTTCTCTGGAAACACCATATATTTT. The complete variable domain, with remaining parts taken from reference TRBV3-1 and TRBJ1-3, reads DTAVSQTPKYLVTQMGNDKSIKCEQNLGHDTMYWYKQDSKKFLKIMFSYNNKELIINETVPNRFSPKSPDKAHLNLHINSLELGDSAVYFCASRGTGEEAFSGNTIYFGEGSWLTVV.

Ten or more counts support this clonotype. The chain carries TRBV28 and TRBJ2-1, with 12 bases aligning to TRBD1. Germline V CDR1 and CDR2: MDHEN, SYDVKM. The CDR3 is 15 amino acids. Losses at the gene ends were 5 bases for V and 10 bases for J; bases not matched to a gene: 9. The CDR3 sequence: CASSPRDRGRPEQFF. Written as DNA, the CDR3 is TGTGCCAGCAGTCCCCGGGACAGGGGGCGACCAGAGCAGTTCTTC.

This clonotype has just a few counts. This chain connects TRBV7-2 to TRBJ2-7; 13 nucleotides align to TRBD2. CDR1 and CDR2 from the germline V gene are SGHTA and FQGNSA. The CDR3 extends over 14 amino acids. V dropped 4 bases and J dropped 4; count of bases not matched to a gene: 1. CDR3 nucleotide sequence: TGTGCCAGCAGCTCGGGACTAGCGGGATACGAGCAGTACTTC. Protein sequence: CASSSGLAGYEQYF.

Only a few counts were recorded for this clonotype. The J gene is TRBJ2-3, the V gene TRBV18; 10 positions agree with TRBD2. The junction had 4 bases not matched to a gene; V was cut back by 5 bases and J by 5 bases. There are 14 residues in the CDR3. Germline V lookup: CDR1 KGHSH, CDR2 LQKENI. CDR3 sequence: CASSGASGRDTQYF. DNA for the CDR3: TGTGCCAGCTCAGGGGCTAGCGGGAGAGATACGCAGTATTTT.

This clonotype was observed many times. V gene TRBV29-1 combines with J gene TRBJ1-2, with 8 nucleotides matching TRBD1. J lost 6 bases, V lost 6 bases, and 3 bases had no gene match. The CDR3 totals 11 residues. Germline values: CDR1 SQVTM, CDR2 ANQGSEA. The CDR3 nucleotides read TGCAGCGTGGGACAGGTGGATGGCTACACCTTC. This encodes CSVGQVDGYTF. The full variable domain, rest sourced from reference TRBV29-1 and TRBJ1-2, is SAVISQKPSRDICQRGTSLTIQCQVDSQVTMMFWYRQQPGQSLTLIATANQGSEATYESGFVIDKFPISRPNLTFSTLTVSNMSPEDSSIYLCSVGQVDGYTFGSGTRLTVV.

The chain combines TRBV5-1 with TRBJ2-3, with D perhaps being TRBD1 or TRBD2 (5 bases each). This CDR3 has 16 amino acids. The germline V gene encodes CDR1 SGHRS and CDR2 YFSETQ. V lost 9 bases and J lost 0, with 20 bases in between. The CDR3, as DNA: TGCGCCACCTCACTCGAGAGGGGAGTCAGCACAGATACGCAGTATTTT. Protein: CATSLERGVSTDTQYF.

The genes are TRBV5-6 and TRBJ2-2; the D gene is possibly TRBD2 (6 bases). The V gene's germline CDR1 is SGHDT and CDR2 YYEEEE. The CDR3 runs 15 residues. V lost 4 bases, J lost 2 bases, and 12 bases lay in between. In DNA form, the CDR3 reads TGTGCCAGCAGCACGACTAGGCAAAACACCGGGGAGCTGTTTTTT. The encoded protein is CASSTTRQNTGELFF.

This clonotype came up a few times. This sequence joins TRBV5-1 and TRBJ2-2; possibly TRBD2 for D (6 bases). Trimming shortened V by 2 bases and J by 5 bases, and 22 bases separated the two germline ends. The CDR3 spans 18 residues. Germline CDR1 SGHRS, CDR2 YFSETQ. CDR3 sequence reads: CASSLEVSWRELTGELFF. DNA for the CDR3: TGCGCCAGCAGCTTAGAGGTCTCGTGGCGGGAACTGACCGGGGAGCTGTTTTTT. The full variable domain, in which reference TRBV5-1 and TRBJ2-2 provide the parts outside the CDR3, is KAGVTQTPRYLIKTRGQQVTLSCSPISGHRSVSWYQQTPGQGLQFLFEYFSETQRNKGNFPGRFSGRQFSNSRSEMNVSTLELGDSALYLCASSLEVSWRELTGELFFGEGSRLTVL.

In this sample, this clonotype turned up many times. The rearrangement uses TRBV20-1 and TRBJ2-7; D unresolved. Germline CDR1 reads DFQATT; CDR2 reads SNEGSKA (reference sequence). Trimming cost V 0 bases and J 6 bases, with 9 bases left between them. The CDR3 totals 12 residues. CDR3 nucleotide sequence: TGCAGTGCTAGAGATTACTTACCCGAGCAGTACTTC. The encoded protein is CSARDYLPEQYF.